This T cell receptor beta chain was captured in a study of beta chain features in type 1 diabetes. Sorted CD4+ subsets: naive, central memory, regulatory, stem cell-like memory (CD45RO/CCR7/CD25/CD127/CD95/CD27 panel). CDR1 is MNHNY, CDR2 SVGAGI, per germline (reference sequence). This CDR3 is 11 amino acids long. Deletions cut 6 bases from V and 0 bases from J, with 2 bases between. Isolated RNA was reverse transcribed in full, so expressed TCRB transcripts were sequenced. TCRdb's copy holds only in-frame clones and misses some; the assay was immunoSEQ multiplex PCR. This table has 300,000 to 400,000 clones, 8.5% to 10% appearing once. In its sample, this clone was seen a few times. Its antigen is as yet unknown. A much larger clone differs by one base, so this may be a read error. Whole-study results and caveats: Shorter templates may be favored by PCR, equally so in patients and controls. Within each of all four CD4+ subsets, Type 1 diabetes patients had TCRB CDR3s that were moderately but significantly shorter. Junctions at VDJ sites from type 1 diabetes patients had fewer insertions and more deletions.

The chain links TRBV6-6 to TRBJ1-2; the D is unclear. The origin of this receptor is a man younger than 45 with type 1 diabetes. Sequencing was performed on central memory CD4+ T cells from blood. The CDR3 reads CASSANYGYTF. The CDR3 bases are TGTGCCAGCAGCGCTAACTATGGCTACACCTTC.